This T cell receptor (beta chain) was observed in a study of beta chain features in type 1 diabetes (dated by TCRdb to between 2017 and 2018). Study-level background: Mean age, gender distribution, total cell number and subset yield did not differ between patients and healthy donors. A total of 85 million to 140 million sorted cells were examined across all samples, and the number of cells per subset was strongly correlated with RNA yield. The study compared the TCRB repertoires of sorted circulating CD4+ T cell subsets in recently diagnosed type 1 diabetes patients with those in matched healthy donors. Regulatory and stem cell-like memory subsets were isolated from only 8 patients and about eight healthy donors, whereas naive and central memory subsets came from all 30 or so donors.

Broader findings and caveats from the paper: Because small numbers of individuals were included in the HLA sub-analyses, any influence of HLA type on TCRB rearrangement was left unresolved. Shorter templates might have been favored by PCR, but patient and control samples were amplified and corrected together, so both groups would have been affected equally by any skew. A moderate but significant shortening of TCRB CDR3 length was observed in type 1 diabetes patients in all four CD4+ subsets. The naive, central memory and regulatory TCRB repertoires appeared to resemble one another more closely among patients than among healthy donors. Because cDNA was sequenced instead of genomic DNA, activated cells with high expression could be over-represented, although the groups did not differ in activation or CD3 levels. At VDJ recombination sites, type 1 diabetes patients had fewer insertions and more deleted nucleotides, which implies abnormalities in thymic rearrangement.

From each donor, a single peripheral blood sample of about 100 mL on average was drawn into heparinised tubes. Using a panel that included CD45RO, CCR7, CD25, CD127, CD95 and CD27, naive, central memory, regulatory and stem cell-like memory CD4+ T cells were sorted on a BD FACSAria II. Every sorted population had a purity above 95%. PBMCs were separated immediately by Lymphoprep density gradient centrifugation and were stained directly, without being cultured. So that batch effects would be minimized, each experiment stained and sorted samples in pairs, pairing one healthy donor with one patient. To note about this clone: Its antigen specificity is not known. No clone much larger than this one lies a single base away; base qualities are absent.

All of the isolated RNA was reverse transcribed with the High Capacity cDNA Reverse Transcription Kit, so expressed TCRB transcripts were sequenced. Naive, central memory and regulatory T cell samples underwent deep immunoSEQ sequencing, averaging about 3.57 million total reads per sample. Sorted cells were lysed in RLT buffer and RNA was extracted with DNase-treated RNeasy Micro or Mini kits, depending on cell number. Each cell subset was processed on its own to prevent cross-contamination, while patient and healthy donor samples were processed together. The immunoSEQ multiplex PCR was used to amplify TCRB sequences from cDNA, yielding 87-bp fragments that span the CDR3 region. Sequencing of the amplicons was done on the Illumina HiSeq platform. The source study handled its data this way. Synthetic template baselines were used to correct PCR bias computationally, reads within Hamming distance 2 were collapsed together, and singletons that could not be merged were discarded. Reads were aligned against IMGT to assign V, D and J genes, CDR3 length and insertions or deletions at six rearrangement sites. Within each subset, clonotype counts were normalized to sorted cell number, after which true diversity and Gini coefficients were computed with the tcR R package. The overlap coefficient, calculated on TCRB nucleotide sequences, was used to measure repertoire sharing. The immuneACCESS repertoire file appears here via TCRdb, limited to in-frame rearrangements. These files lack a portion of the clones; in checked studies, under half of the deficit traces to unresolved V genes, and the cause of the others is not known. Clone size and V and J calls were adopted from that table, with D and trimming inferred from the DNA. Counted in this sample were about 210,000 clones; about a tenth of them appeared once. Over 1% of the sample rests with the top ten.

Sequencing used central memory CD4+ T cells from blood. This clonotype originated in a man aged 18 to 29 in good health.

Here is the DNA: TGTGCCAGCAGCCCGTTAGAAGGGCAAGCTTTCTTT. This gives the protein CASSPLEGQAFF. The chain is assembled from TRBV7-7 and TRBJ1-1, with the D gene call left open. V is shortened by 5 bases, J by 9 bases, and the region joining them spans 13 bases. Taken from cysteine to phenylalanine, the CDR3 has 12 residues. This entry keeps only the CDR3 DNA: 36 bases, framed from base 1. CDR1 SSHAT and CDR2 FNYEAQ were looked up in the germline V gene (reference sequence).